Below, 16 T cell receptor beta chains from the same sample are listed, as sequenced in a study of early T cells in non-severe SARS-CoV-2 infection. TCRdb re-analysed the 5' RACE reads in MiXCR, keeping a single row per CDR3 protein. The top ten clones hold 20% to 25% of a sample with more than 95,000 distinct CDR3 sequences, 15% of them seen once. Sequencing was performed on whole blood. These receptors originate from an adult who was a healthcare worker with PCR-confirmed SARS-CoV-2 infection or an uninfected control (not recorded which).

V gene TRBV6-2 or TRBV6-3 combines with J gene TRBJ2-2; 7 nucleotides line up with TRBD1. The length of the CDR3 is 14 residues. V dropped 6 bases and J dropped 4; count of bases not matched to a gene: 5. CDR1 is MNHEY, CDR2 SVGEGT, per germline. The CDR3 nucleotides read TGTGCCAGCAGCCCAGGGGGTGTCACCGGGGAGCTGTTTTTT. This codes for CASSPGGVTGELFF.

This rearrangement joins TRBV18 to TRBJ1-6; no firm D call. From germline, CDR1 is KGHSH and CDR2 LQKENI. V lost 3 bases and J lost 7, with 13 bases in between. CDR3 size: 15 residues. In DNA form, the CDR3 reads TGTGCCAGCTCACCCCAAGGTGTGGGCAATTCACCCCTCCACTTT. Its protein is CASSPQGVGNSPLHF.

This clonotype was observed a few times. The V and J genes are TRBV3-1 and TRBJ2-7; D possibly corresponds to TRBD2 (6 bases). The germline V gene encodes CDR1 LGHDT and CDR2 YNNKEL (reference sequence). The CDR3 consists of 14 residues. V lost 4 bases and J lost 7, with 17 bases in between. The CDR3 bases are TGTGCCAGCAGCCCCGTGGTCGGTGGAGGGGAGCAGTACTTC. Its protein product is CASSPVVGGGEQYF.

This clonotype was detected only a few times. The chain is built from TRBV29-1 and TRBJ1-1; 7 nucleotides agree with TRBD1. The V segment lost 7 bases and the J segment 2 bases; nucleotides outside the gene matches: 7. Per the germline V gene, CDR1 is SQVTM and CDR2 is ANQGSEA. The CDR3 consists of 13 residues. This CDR3 is CSGIDRENTEAFF. Written as DNA, the CDR3 is TGCAGCGGGATAGACAGGGAAAACACTGAAGCTTTCTTT.

The CDR3 DNA sequence: TGTGCCAGCAGCTCTCGACAGGGGATGAGTGAAAAACTGTTTTTT. It yields the protein CASSSRQGMSEKLFF. The chain couples TRBV5-6 to TRBJ1-4, with TRBD1 matching over 8 bases. The CDR3 runs 15 residues. J gave up 7 bases and V 3 bases, and 8 bases lay outside the gene matches. CDR1 and CDR2 (germline): SGHDT, YYEEEE.

This clonotype occurred a few times. In DNA form, the CDR3 reads TGTGCCAGCAGTTACCGGAGCTCTGGAAACACCATATATTTT. Encoded protein: CASSYRSSGNTIYF. The chain has TRBV6-5 and TRBJ1-3; D uncertain. This CDR3 spans 14 amino acids. Looked up from germline, CDR1 is MNHEY and CDR2 is SVGAGI. Trimming stripped 2 bases from V and 0 bases from J, with 5 bases between.

In its sample, this clonotype was seen many times. The CDR3 DNA reads as TGTGCCAGCAGCTTAGACCAGGGGGCATTAAACACTGAAGCTTTCTTT. The encoded protein is CASSLDQGALNTEAFF. This sequence joins TRBV7-2 and TRBJ1-1; TRBD1 aligns across 8 bases. The CDR3 is 16 residues long. The germline CDR1 and CDR2 sequences are SGHTA and FQGNSA. Germline trimming cut 1 base from V and 2 bases from J; bases unmatched to any gene: 6.

This clonotype occurred a few times. The chain combines TRBV5-1 with TRBJ1-2; D not certain. CDR1 SGHRS and CDR2 YFSETQ come from the germline V gene. There are 14 residues in the CDR3. Trimming cost V 4 bases and J 1 base, with 11 bases left between them. The CDR3: CASSPGVINYGYTF. The DNA for the CDR3 is TGCGCCAGCAGCCCCGGGGTTATTAACTATGGCTACACCTTC.

There are a few counts of this clonotype. The chain combines TRBV7-9 with TRBJ2-1; 7 bases are shared with TRBD2. Trimming removed 4 bases from V and 7 bases from J; junction bases left unmatched: 7. CDR1 SEHNR and CDR2 FQNEAQ come from the germline V gene (reference sequence). This CDR3 contains 14 residues. The CDR3 loop reads CASSYGLGGNEQFF. CDR3 bases: TGTGCCAGCAGCTACGGACTAGGTGGGAATGAGCAGTTCTTC.

In this sample, this clonotype turned up a few times. V and J are TRBV3-1 and TRBJ1-4, with D unresolved. The germline CDR1 and CDR2 sequences are LGHDT and YNNKEL (reference sequence). The CDR3 length is 15 residues. V lost 1 base to trimming and J lost 5 bases, with 11 bases between them. The CDR3 nucleotides are TGTGCCAGCAGCCAAGGAGCCGGGAGGAATGAAAAACTGTTTTTT. Residues: CASSQGAGRNEKLFF.

This clonotype has just a few counts. The CDR3 DNA sequence: TGTGCCAGCAGGGGATCCGGGAAAGCTTTCTTT. Its protein product is CASRGSGKAFF. The chain carries TRBV12-3 or TRBV12-4 and TRBJ1-1; the D is unclear. The germline V and J ends were trimmed by 6 bases and 9 bases, with 11 bases remaining between them. This CDR3 spans 11 amino acids.

Concerning this clonotype: Germline is not matched at one junction end, which may reflect a read error. The chain carries TRBV7-6 and TRBJ2-7; TRBD2 agrees at 7 bases. This CDR3 has 15 amino acids. The V gene's germline CDR1 is SGHVS and CDR2 FNYEAQ. CDR3 DNA: TGTGACAGCAGCTTAGACCACGGGGGGACCTACGAGCAGTACTTC. Amino acids: CDSSLDHGGTYEQYF. The entire variable domain, with the rest obtained from reference TRBV7-6 and TRBJ2-7, is as follows: GAGVSQSPRYKVTKRGQDVALRCDPISGHVSLYWYRQALGQGPEFLTYFNYEAQQDKSGLPNDRFSAERPEGSISTLTIQRTEQRDSAMYRCDSSLDHGGTYEQYFGPGTRLTVT.

This clonotype turned up a few times. The gene calls are TRBV30 and TRBJ2-1, with 7 bases matching TRBD2. In germline, CDR1 is GTSNPN, CDR2 SVGIG (reference sequence). The V gene end was trimmed by 2 bases and the J gene end by 0 bases; junction bases not matched to a gene: 7. There are 16 residues in the CDR3. CDR3 in DNA: TGTGCCTGGAGTCCCGGACGGACTAGCTCCTACAATGAGCAGTTCTTC. Amino acid sequence: CAWSPGRTSSYNEQFF.

This clonotype was found a few times. The V and J genes are TRBV5-4 and TRBJ2-3; the D is unclear. V lost 4 bases to trimming and J lost 7 bases, with 13 bases between them. Germline V gene data show CDR1 as SGHNT and CDR2 as YYREEE (reference sequence). This CDR3 region has 13 residues. CDR3 nucleotides: TGTGCCAGCAGCCCTCAACAGCAAAATACGCAGTATTTT. Protein product: CASSPQQQNTQYF.

This clonotype was picked up a small number of times. The chain is built from TRBV5-4 and TRBJ2-2, with 12 bases lining up with TRBD2. The V and J ends lost 10 bases and 6 bases, in that order; junction bases with no gene match: 7. CDR3 size: 14 residues. Per the germline V gene, CDR1 is SGHNT and CDR2 is YYREEE (reference sequence). The CDR3 region is CACSSGGASGELFF. The CDR3 DNA is TGTGCCTGCTCTAGCGGGGGGGCTTCCGGGGAGCTGTTTTTT.

This clonotype has only a few counts. The chain combines TRBV14 with TRBJ2-3, with D perhaps matching TRBD1 (6 bases). V dropped 0 bases and J dropped 2 bases, with 15 bases sitting between them. This CDR3 is 17 amino acids long. The germline CDR1 and CDR2 sequences are SGHDN and FVKESK. CDR3 coding DNA: TGTGCCAGCAGCCAAGACGCCAGGGGTTTCCTCACAGATACGCAGTATTTT. Translated, it gives CASSQDARGFLTDTQYF.